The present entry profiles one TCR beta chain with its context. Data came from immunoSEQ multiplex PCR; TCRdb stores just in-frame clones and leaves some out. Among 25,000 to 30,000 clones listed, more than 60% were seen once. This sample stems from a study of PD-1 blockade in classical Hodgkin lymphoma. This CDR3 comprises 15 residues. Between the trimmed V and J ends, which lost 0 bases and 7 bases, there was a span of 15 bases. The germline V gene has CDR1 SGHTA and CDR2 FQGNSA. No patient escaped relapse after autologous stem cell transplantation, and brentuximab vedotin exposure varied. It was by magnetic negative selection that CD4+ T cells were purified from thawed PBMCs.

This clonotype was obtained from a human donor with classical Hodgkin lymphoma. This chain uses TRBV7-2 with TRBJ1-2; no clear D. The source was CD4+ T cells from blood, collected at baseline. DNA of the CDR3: TGTGCCAGCAGCTTAGCGGGCGGTACATTTATTGGCTACACCTTC. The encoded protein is CASSLAGGTFIGYTF.